The present TCR beta chain was sequenced within a study of T cell changes during pregnancy in multiple sclerosis. CDR3 length equals 17 residues. J was trimmed by 6 bases and V by 4 bases; bases with no gene match: 14. The germline V gene has CDR1 SGHKS and CDR2 YYEKEE (reference sequence). Libraries were prepared by immunoSEQ multiplex PCR; TCRdb keeps only in-frame clonotypes and omits some of them. The sample yields about 87,000 clones, 93% seen once. The origin of this receptor is a female donor in good health, enrolled as a control in a pregnancy study. The chain recombines TRBV5-5 with TRBJ2-3; 10 nucleotides align to TRBD2. Material: peripheral blood, obtained in the third trimester of pregnancy. The CDR3 DNA is TGTGCCAGCAGCCGGGCCGGGCCTAGCGGGGGAGGGGATACGCAGTATTTT. Residues: CASSRAGPSGGGDTQYF.